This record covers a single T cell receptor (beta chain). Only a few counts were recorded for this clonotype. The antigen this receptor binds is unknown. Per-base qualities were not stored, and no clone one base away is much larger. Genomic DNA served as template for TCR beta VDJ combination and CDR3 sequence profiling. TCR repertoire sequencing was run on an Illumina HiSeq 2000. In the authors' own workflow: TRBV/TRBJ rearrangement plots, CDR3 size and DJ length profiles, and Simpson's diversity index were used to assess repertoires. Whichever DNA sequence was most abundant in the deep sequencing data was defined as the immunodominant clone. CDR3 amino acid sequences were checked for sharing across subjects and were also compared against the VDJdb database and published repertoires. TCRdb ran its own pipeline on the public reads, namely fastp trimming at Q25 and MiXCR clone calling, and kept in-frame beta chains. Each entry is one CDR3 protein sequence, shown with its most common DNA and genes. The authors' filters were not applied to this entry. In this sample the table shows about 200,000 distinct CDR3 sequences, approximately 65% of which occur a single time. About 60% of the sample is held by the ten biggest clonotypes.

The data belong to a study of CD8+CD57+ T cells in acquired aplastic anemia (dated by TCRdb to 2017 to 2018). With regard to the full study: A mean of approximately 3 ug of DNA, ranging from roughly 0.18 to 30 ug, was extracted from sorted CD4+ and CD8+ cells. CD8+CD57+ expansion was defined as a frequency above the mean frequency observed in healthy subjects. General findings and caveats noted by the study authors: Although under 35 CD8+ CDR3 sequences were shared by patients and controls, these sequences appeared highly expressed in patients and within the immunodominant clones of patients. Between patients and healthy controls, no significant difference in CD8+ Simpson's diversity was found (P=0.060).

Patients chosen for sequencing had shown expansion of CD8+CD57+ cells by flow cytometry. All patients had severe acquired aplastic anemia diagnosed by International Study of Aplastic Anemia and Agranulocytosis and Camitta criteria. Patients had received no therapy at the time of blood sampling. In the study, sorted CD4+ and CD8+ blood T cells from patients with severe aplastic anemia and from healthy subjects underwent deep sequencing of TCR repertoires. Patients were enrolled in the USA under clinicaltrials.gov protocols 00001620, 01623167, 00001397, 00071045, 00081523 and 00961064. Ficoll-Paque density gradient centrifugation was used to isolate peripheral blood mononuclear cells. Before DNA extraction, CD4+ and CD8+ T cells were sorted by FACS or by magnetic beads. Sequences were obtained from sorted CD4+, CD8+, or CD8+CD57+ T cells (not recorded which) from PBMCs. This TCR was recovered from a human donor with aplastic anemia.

The CDR3 reads as follows: CASSFRPSSYNEQFF. The DNA reads TGCGCCAGCAGCTTTCGTCCTAGCTCCTACAATGAGCAGTTCTTC. Rearrangement joined TRBV5-1 to TRBJ2-1; no D gene is confidently identified. The CDR3 runs 15 residues from the cysteine to the phenylalanine. Only the CDR3 part of the read is kept: 45 bases, read in frame from the first base. V is reduced by 2 bases and J by 0 bases, leaving a spacing of 9 bases between them. From a lookup of the germline V gene, CDR1 and CDR2 are SGHRS and YFSETQ.